These T cell receptor beta chains were read from a single sample in a study of T cell responses to AZD1222 COVID-19 vaccine. Sequencing used immunoSEQ multiplex PCR; TCRdb keeps in-frame clones, though not all of them. The repertoire holds around 52,000 clones, approximately 83% seen once, with approximately 16% in the top ten. The sequencing here drew on peripheral blood, taken on day 0 of AZD1222 vaccination. Receptor source: an adult in good health. Both conserved end residues are part of each CDR3. A D gene is named only where the DNA matches it firmly. Expanded clones get a size class; other rows say once, few or many, or leave the size out.

j_gene,v_gene,abundance,d_gene,len,CDR3nt,CDR3aa
TRBJ1-2,TRBV28,-,-,12,TGTGCCAGCAGTTCTTGGAGATATGGCTACACCTTC,CASSSWRYGYTF
TRBJ1-2,TRBV7-9,-,-,16,TGTGCCAGCAGTCACGGCGGTACGGGGGCTAACTATGGCTACACCTTC,CASSHGGTGANYGYTF
TRBJ2-7,TRBV14,once,-,14,TGTGCCAGCAGCCAAGGCTCGGGCTCCTACGAGCAGTACTTC,CASSQGSGSYEQYF
TRBJ2-1,TRBV2,-,-,14,TGTGCCAGCAGTGAGTCATCGTGGGGGTATGAGCAGTTCTTC,CASSESSWGYEQFF
TRBJ2-7,TRBV28,-,TRBD1,20,TGTGCCAGCAGTTCATACCGGGCAGGGGGAGCGAACAGCGACTCCTACGAGCAGTACTTC,CASSSYRAGGANSDSYEQYF
TRBJ1-5,TRBV19,few,-,15,TGTGCCAGTAGTATGGAGGTTAGACTTAATCAGCCCCAGCATTTT,CASSMEVRLNQPQHF
TRBJ1-2,TRBV11-1,few,-,15,TGTGCCAGCAGCTTATCACAAGGACAGAACTATGGCTACACCTTC,CASSLSQGQNYGYTF
TRBJ1-6,TRBV5-4,-,-,16,TGTGCCAGCAGCTTGAATGGTGGGCTGCCAGGGTCACCCCTCCACTTT,CASSLNGGLPGSPLHF
TRBJ1-4,TRBV6-6,-,TRBD1,15,TGTGCCAGCTCGAAGGCGGGCAGGGGGAATGAAAAACTGTTTTTT,CASSKAGRGNEKLFF
TRBJ1-1,TRBV7-9,-,TRBD1,18,TGTGCCAGCAGCTTAGCAGGGGGACAGGACCGAATGAACACTGAAGCTTTCTTT,CASSLAGGQDRMNTEAFF
TRBJ1-4,TRBV25-1,-,-,15,TGTGCCAGCAGTGAATCGGGTCGCCCTAATGAAAAACTGTTTTTT,CASSESGRPNEKLFF
TRBJ2-7,TRBV6-5,-,-,13,TGTGCCAGCAGTCTGGACAGATCCCACGAGCAGTACTTC,CASSLDRSHEQYF
TRBJ2-3,TRBV30,-,TRBD2,17,TGTGCCTGGGACAACTCAGTAGCGGGAGCCAGCACAGATACGCAGTATTTT,CAWDNSVAGASTDTQYF
TRBJ2-5,TRBV4-2,-,-,14,TGTGCCAGCAGCCAGGGACGGACACAAGAGACCCAGTACTTC,CASSQGRTQETQYF
TRBJ2-7,TRBV9,-,TRBD2,17,TGTGCCAGCAGCGTAACGGAAGGGTTGAGCGGGAGTGACGAGCAGTACTTC,CASSVTEGLSGSDEQYF
TRBJ1-2,TRBV4-1,-,TRBD1,13,TGCGCCAGCAGCCTCGGGACAGGGGAAGGCTACACCTTC,CASSLGTGEGYTF
TRBJ2-3,TRBV2,-,-,14,TGTGCCAGCAGTGTGGCGGGGCGCACAGATACGCAGTATTTT,CASSVAGRTDTQYF
TRBJ1-1,TRBV7-8,-,-,13,TGTGCCAGCAGCTTATGGTATGGGACTGAAGCTTTCTTT,CASSLWYGTEAFF
TRBJ1-4,TRBV6-2/TRBV6-3,-,-,17,TGTGCCAGCAGTTTTGGGACTGGGGACACGACGAATGAAAAACTGTTTTTT,CASSFGTGDTTNEKLFF
TRBJ2-1,TRBV6-5,-,TRBD2,14,TGTGCCAGCAGTCCCCCGGGAGGCTACAATGAGCAGTTCTTC,CASSPPGGYNEQFF
TRBJ2-7,TRBV7-9,-,-,15,TGTGCCAGCAGCCCGGGACCGGGCCCAGTTTACGAGCAGTACTTC,CASSPGPGPVYEQYF
TRBJ1-1,TRBV5-6,-,-,13,TGTGCCAGCAGCTTGAGGGGAGGGAGTGAAGCTTTCTTT,CASSLRGGSEAFF
TRBJ1-2,TRBV19,-,TRBD1,14,TGTGCCAGTAGTACAGGGGGCGACATAGATGGCTACACCTTC,CASSTGGDIDGYTF
TRBJ2-7,TRBV19,-,TRBD1,14,TGTGCCAGTAGCCGTTGGACAGGACACTACGAGCAGTACTTC,CASSRWTGHYEQYF
TRBJ2-3,TRBV7-8,-,-,12,TGTGCCAGCAGCTTATTGCAGAATACGCAGTATTTT,CASSLLQNTQYF
TRBJ1-1,TRBV6-6,once,-,15,TGTGCCAGCAGTTACCAGCCCTACGAGGGCACTGAAGCTTTCTTT,CASSYQPYEGTEAFF
TRBJ1-2,TRBV3-1/TRBV3-2,-,TRBD1,15,TGTGCCAGCAGCCAAGGGGGACAGACTAACTATGGCTACACCTTC,CASSQGGQTNYGYTF
TRBJ2-7,TRBV6-2/TRBV6-3,once,TRBD2,15,TGTGCCAGCAGTTTGGGACTAGCGGGAGGGTACGAGCAGTACTTC,CASSLGLAGGYEQYF
TRBJ2-1,TRBV1,-,-,18,TGCACCAGCAGCCGAGAAACCCGGACTAGCGGGACATGCAATGAGCAGTTCTTC,CTSSRETRTSGTCNEQFF
TRBJ1-2,TRBV9,-,TRBD1,15,TGTGCCAGCAGCCCGCGGGCGGGACAGGGTAGCGGCTACACCTTC,CASSPRAGQGSGYTF
TRBJ1-5,TRBV7-9,-,-,15,TGTGCCAGCAGCCAAGGGAGGCAGGGCGATCAGCCCCAGCATTTT,CASSQGRQGDQPQHF
TRBJ1-1,TRBV5-4,-,-,14,TGTGCCAGCAGCTTCTTCGCGATTAACACTGAAGCTTTCTTT,CASSFFAINTEAFF
TRBJ1-1,TRBV30,-,-,14,TGTGCCTGGAGTAGAAAAAAAATGAACACTGAAGCTTTCTTT,CAWSRKKMNTEAFF
TRBJ1-3,TRBV7-2,-,-,16,TGTGCCAGCAGCTTAATGGGACGGGGCTCTGGAAACACCATATATTTT,CASSLMGRGSGNTIYF
TRBJ1-6,TRBV7-9,-,-,14,TGTGCCAGCAGCTTTGACAGCGAGAATTCACCCCTCCACTTT,CASSFDSENSPLHF
TRBJ2-7,TRBV19,-,-,13,TGTGCCAGTAGTATTATTGAAGGCGTCGAGCAGTACTTC,CASSIIEGVEQYF
TRBJ2-7,TRBV30,once,-,12,TGTGCCTGGATCGGACTCCACTACGAGCAGTACTTC,CAWIGLHYEQYF
TRBJ2-5,TRBV5-1,-,-,16,TGCGCCAGCAGCTTGGACCAACGGGCGGTCCAAGAGACCCAGTACTTC,CASSLDQRAVQETQYF
TRBJ2-7,TRBV4-2,-,-,14,TGTGCCAGCAGCCATAACCCGGTCTCCTACGAGCAGTACTTC,CASSHNPVSYEQYF
TRBJ2-1,TRBV30,-,TRBD2,14,TGTGCCTTTGGGAGGGCCAGTTCCTACAATGAGCAGTTCTTC,CAFGRASSYNEQFF
TRBJ1-6,TRBV10-3,once,-,16,TGTGCCATCAGTGAGTCTGCGGCAGGGAGGGGTTCACCCCTCCACTTT,CAISESAAGRGSPLHF
TRBJ1-1,TRBV9,-,-,18,TGTGCCAGTTCAAAAACGATCATCTCCCCAACGATGAACACTGAAGCTTTCTTT,CASSKTIISPTMNTEAFF
TRBJ1-2,TRBV4-1,-,TRBD1,16,TGCGCCAGCAGCCAAGCTGGACAGGGGATAGGGTATGGCTACACCTTC,CASSQAGQGIGYGYTF
TRBJ2-3,TRBV29-1,-,TRBD2,16,TGCAGCGGGACTAGCGGGAGGGGAGGGCTAAGGGATACGCAGTATTTT,CSGTSGRGGLRDTQYF
TRBJ1-1,TRBV9,-,-,12,TGTGCCAGCAGCTCAGGGGCAGGTGGGCGCCTCTTT,CASSSGAGGRLF
TRBJ1-5,TRBV28,-,TRBD1,16,TGTGCCAGCAGTATATGGACAGGAGACTTCAATCAGCCCCAGCATTTT,CASSIWTGDFNQPQHF
TRBJ1-5,TRBV19,-,-,13,TGTGCCAGTAGTATTTTAACGGATCAGCCCCAGCATTTT,CASSILTDQPQHF
TRBJ2-2,TRBV11-2,-,-,13,TGTGCCAGTCATTGGGCGCAAACCGGGGAGCTGTTTTTT,CASHWAQTGELFF
TRBJ2-7,TRBV5-1,-,-,15,TGCGCCAGCAGCCCGGAGGTAGCCGATCAATACGAGCAGTACTTC,CASSPEVADQYEQYF
TRBJ2-6,TRBV2,-,TRBD1,15,TGTGCCAGCAGTCCTCAGGGGGCTGGGGCCAACGTCCTGACTTTC,CASSPQGAGANVLTF